One sample yielded the 20 T cell receptor beta chains listed below, sequenced in a study of blood T cell repertoires in COVID-19. TCRdb keeps only in-frame clones here, not all; method: immunoSEQ multiplex PCR. The data hold over 250,000 clones, with around 85% observed a single time. What was sequenced was peripheral blood. The receptors were sampled from a human donor with COVID-19, enrolled during active disease. The donor label of this sample is uncertain.

This chain uses TRBV30 with TRBJ1-1; D possibly corresponds to TRBD1 (5 bases). Trimming removed 3 bases from V and 2 bases from J, with 16 bases in between. Germline V gene sequence: CDR1 GTSNPN, CDR2 SVGIG (reference sequence). This CDR3 region has 15 residues. CDR3 in amino acids: CAWSAVTAPNTEAFF. The CDR3 nucleotides read TGTGCCTGGAGCGCGGTGACAGCACCTAACACTGAAGCTTTCTTT.

The rearrangement joins TRBV2 to TRBJ1-6, with 11 bases matching TRBD1. The trim removed 2 bases at V and 7 bases at J, leaving 4 bases unmatched. CDR3 length: 16 residues. Germline V gives CDR1 SNHLY, CDR2 FYNNEI. The CDR3 DNA is TGTGCCAGCAGTGAAACCTGGGACAGGGGGAATTCACCCCTCCACTTT. It translates to CASSETWDRGNSPLHF.

This chain links TRBV29-1 with TRBJ2-7; 13 bases line up with TRBD2. The V and J ends lost 7 bases and 3 bases, in that order; junction bases with no gene match: 3. Germline CDR1 reads SQVTM; CDR2 reads ANQGSEA. The CDR3 is 13 residues long. This chain's CDR3 is CSAWTSGSYEQYF. CDR3 in DNA: TGCAGCGCCTGGACTAGCGGGAGCTACGAGCAGTACTTC.

The gene calls are TRBV7-2 and TRBJ1-1; 7 nucleotides match TRBD1. From germline, CDR1 is SGHTA and CDR2 FQGNSA. V shed 5 bases, J shed 2 bases, and the junction held 5 bases outside the gene matches. CDR3 length: 14 amino acids. The CDR3 loop is CASSAGQRNTEAFF. CDR3 nucleotides: TGTGCCAGCAGCGCGGGACAGCGAAACACTGAAGCTTTCTTT.

There are a few counts of this clone. This sequence joins TRBV27 and TRBJ1-1, with 7 positions matching TRBD1. Germline CDR1 is MNHEY and CDR2 is SMNVEV (reference sequence). The CDR3 consists of 16 residues. Unmatched junction bases numbered 10, after V lost 4 bases and J lost 2 bases. The DNA of the CDR3 is TGTGCCAGCAGTTCCCCGCGAGGGACAGCAAACACTGAAGCTTTCTTT. Protein product: CASSSPRGTANTEAFF.

The V gene is TRBV24-1, the J gene TRBJ2-3; 8 bases match TRBD2. With V trimmed by 12 bases and J by 2 bases, 6 bases remained unmatched. Germline V gene sequence: CDR1 KGHDR, CDR2 SFDVKD. The CDR3 length is 13 residues. CDR3 protein: CALSAGVTDTQYF. The CDR3 nucleotides are TGTGCCTTATCAGCGGGAGTCACAGATACGCAGTATTTT.

The chain uses TRBV3-1 (or the pseudogene TRBV3-2) and TRBJ2-3; TRBD1 matches 9 bases. V was clipped by 6 bases and J by 2 bases; unmatched bases: 6. The CDR3 consists of 15 residues. From germline, CDR1 is LGHDT and CDR2 YNNKEL (reference sequence). The CDR3 region has the DNA TGTGCCAGCAGGCTGACAGGGGGACTCACAGATACGCAGTATTTT. Its translation is CASRLTGGLTDTQYF.

Here the CDR3 DNA reads TGTGCCAGCAACCCCGGGACAGGGATCTACGAGCAGTACTTC. Translating it yields CASNPGTGIYEQYF. The rearrangement links TRBV7-9 to TRBJ2-7, with 9 bases identical to TRBD1. Germline values: CDR1 SEHNR, CDR2 FQNEAQ (reference sequence). The CDR3 has 14 residues. V dropped 7 bases and J dropped 3; count of bases not matched to a gene: 7.

The chain is built from TRBV19 and TRBJ2-3, with 7 bases lining up with TRBD1. Trimming removed 3 bases from V and 0 bases from J; junction bases left unmatched: 6. This CDR3 is built from 16 residues. Germline V gives CDR1 LNHDA, CDR2 SQIVND (reference sequence). CDR3: CASSIRSGQSTDTQYF. The DNA of the CDR3 is TGTGCCAGTAGTATTCGGTCGGGACAGAGCACAGATACGCAGTATTTT.

Only a few counts were recorded for this clone. V is TRBV19 and J is TRBJ1-6; possibly TRBD1 for D (6 bases). The CDR3 is 13 residues long. V dropped 5 bases and J dropped 9 bases, with 11 bases sitting between them. CDR1 is LNHDA and CDR2 is SQIVND in the germline V gene (reference sequence). CDR3 protein: CASSLDRLSPLHF. Written as DNA, the CDR3 is TGTGCCAGTAGTCTTGACAGGCTTTCACCCCTCCACTTT.

V is TRBV6-5 and J is TRBJ2-1; the match to TRBD1 covers 8 bases. The CDR3 sequence is 14 residues long. The germline gives CDR1 MNHEY, CDR2 SVGAGI. V lost 6 bases and J lost 4; bases outside the gene matches: 5. The CDR3 loop is CASRKQGVYNEQFF. DNA of the CDR3: TGTGCCAGCAGAAAACAGGGGGTTTACAATGAGCAGTTCTTC.

The chain is built from TRBV4-3 and TRBJ2-3; 9 bases agree with TRBD2. This CDR3 is 17 amino acids long. The J segment lost 4 bases and the V segment lost 0 bases, leaving 8 bases of the junction unmatched. Germline CDR1 reads LGHNA; CDR2 reads YSLEER. The chain's CDR3 is CASSQDRASGIADTQYF. CDR3 sequence (DNA): TGCGCCAGCAGCCAAGATCGGGCTAGCGGGATAGCAGATACGCAGTATTTT.

The CDR3 protein is CASSSGLATANEQFF. Written as DNA, the CDR3 is TGCGCCAGCAGCTCCGGACTAGCAACGGCCAATGAGCAGTTCTTC. The V call is TRBV5-1, the J call TRBJ2-1, with TRBD2 matching over 8 bases. Germline V lookup: CDR1 SGHRS, CDR2 YFSETQ. The length of the CDR3 is 15 residues. Trimming took 3 bases from V and 6 from J; bases not matched to a gene: 8.

The V and J genes are TRBV2 and TRBJ1-2; TRBD1 matches 7 bases. The CDR3 has 15 residues. CDR1 is SNHLY and CDR2 is FYNNEI in the germline V gene. With 6 bases clipped from V and 8 bases from J, the junction kept 15 bases outside the gene matches. This chain's CDR3 is CASSNVRQGSGGYTF. The CDR3 nucleotides are TGTGCCAGCAGCAACGTTAGACAGGGCTCGGGCGGCTACACCTTC. Full variable domain (outside the CDR3, taken from reference TRBV2 and TRBJ1-2): EPEVTQTPSHQVTQMGQEVILRCVPISNHLYFYWYRQILGQKVEFLVSFYNNEISEKSEIFDDQFSVERPDGSNFTLKIRSTKLEDSAMYFCASSNVRQGSGGYTFGSGTRLTVV.

V usage is TRBV2 and J usage is TRBJ2-4; D is uncertain. V was cut by 8 bases and J by 0 bases, with 11 bases left in between. The germline V gene has CDR1 SNHLY and CDR2 FYNNEI. The CDR3 is 14 residues long. CDR3 amino acids: CASEDWLAKNIQYF. The CDR3 DNA is TGTGCCAGCGAAGACTGGCTAGCCAAAAACATTCAGTACTTC.

The chain employs TRBV2 and TRBJ2-5, with D possibly TRBD1 on 5 matching bases. Germline V gene sequence: CDR1 SNHLY, CDR2 FYNNEI. V gave up 5 bases and J gave up 1 base, with 8 bases separating them. This CDR3 region has 13 residues. CDR3 residues: CASSRQFQETQYF. DNA for the CDR3: TGTGCCAGCAGTAGACAGTTCCAAGAGACCCAGTACTTC. Full variable domain (outside the CDR3, taken from reference TRBV2 and TRBJ2-5): EPEVTQTPSHQVTQMGQEVILRCVPISNHLYFYWYRQILGQKVEFLVSFYNNEISEKSEIFDDQFSVERPDGSNFTLKIRSTKLEDSAMYFCASSRQFQETQYFGPGTRLLVL.

The chain carries TRBV5-1 and TRBJ1-1; possibly TRBD1 for D (5 bases). V was clipped by 2 bases and J by 0 bases, with 8 bases between them. The CDR3 is 14 residues long. Germline lookup yields CDR1 SGHRS and CDR2 YFSETQ. The CDR3 protein is CASSFQGMNTEAFF. The DNA for the CDR3 is TGCGCCAGCAGCTTTCAGGGAATGAACACTGAAGCTTTCTTT. Full variable domain (missing parts from reference TRBV5-1 and TRBJ1-1): KAGVTQTPRYLIKTRGQQVTLSCSPISGHRSVSWYQQTPGQGLQFLFEYFSETQRNKGNFPGRFSGRQFSNSRSEMNVSTLELGDSALYLCASSFQGMNTEAFFGQGTRLTVV.

J is TRBJ2-5 and V is TRBV7-3, with a possible D match to TRBD1 (6 bases). This CDR3 is built from 14 residues. From germline, CDR1 is SGHTA and CDR2 FQGTGA. V lost 5 bases to trimming and J lost 5 bases, with 15 bases between them. CDR3 bases: TGTGCCAGCAGCGCAACTAGGGGGTCGGAGACCCAGTACTTC. It encodes CASSATRGSETQYF. The whole variable domain, remainder taken from reference TRBV7-3 and TRBJ2-5, is GAGVSQTPSNKVTEKGKYVELRCDPISGHTALYWYRQSLGQGPEFLIYFQGTGAADDSGLPNDRFFAVRPEGSVSTLKIQRTERGDSAVYLCASSATRGSETQYFGPGTRLLVL.

A word on this clone: The junction and the germline gene differ at one end; a read error may be behind it. The rearrangement links TRBV30 to TRBJ2-2, with D possibly being TRBD2 (5 bases). CDR1 GTSNPN and CDR2 SVGIG come from the germline V gene (reference sequence). The CDR3 extends over 13 amino acids. CDR3 sequence: CAWRRPNTGELFF. The CDR3 nucleotides are TGTGCGTGGAGGCGGCCGAACACCGGGGAGCTGTTTTTT.

The chain combines TRBV4-1 with TRBJ2-3; possible D gene TRBD1, 6 bases. V was pared by 1 base and J by 4 bases, with 15 bases between. The CDR3 covers 16 residues. CDR1 MGHRA and CDR2 YSYEKL come from the germline V gene. In nucleotides, the CDR3 is TGCGCCAGCAGCCAAGTAGGCAGGGGAGCTCCAGATACGCAGTATTTT. This translates into CASSQVGRGAPDTQYF.